Following are 17 T cell receptor beta chains from one sample sequenced in a study of T cell clonotyping in hematopoietic cell transplantation. Here immunoSEQ multiplex PCR was the method, and the copy in TCRdb shows in-frame clones only, minus some. The sample consists of 20,000 to 25,000 clones, approximately 87% of them appearing once. As to time point: recipient sample about 28 days before transplant, after cytoreduction. The sample consisted of peripheral blood mononuclear cells, taken before stem cell transplant. The origin of the receptors is a man aged 18 to 29 with biphenotypic leukemia. Some clones in this sample may be carry-over from other donors' samples.

The chain couples TRBV30 to TRBJ2-1; 9 nucleotides match TRBD2. J lost 6 bases, V lost 3 bases, and 3 bases had no gene match. The CDR3 is 13 residues long. In germline, CDR1 is GTSNPN, CDR2 SVGIG (reference sequence). The CDR3 region has the DNA TGTGCCTGGAGACATAGCGGGAGCAATGAGCAGTTCTTC. Translating it yields CAWRHSGSNEQFF. Complete variable domain (other parts from reference TRBV30 and TRBJ2-1): SQTIHQWPATLVQPVGSPLSLECTVEGTSNPNLYWYRQAAGRGLQLLFYSVGIGQISSEVPQNLSASRPQDRQFILSSKKLLLSDSGFYLCAWRHSGSNEQFFGPGTRLTVL.

The chain links TRBV7-6 to TRBJ2-1; D uncertain. Germline values: CDR1 SGHVS, CDR2 FNYEAQ. The CDR3 runs to 15 residues. The germline V and J ends were trimmed by 5 bases and 8 bases, with 19 bases remaining between them. This CDR3 is CASSHVGRSQDEQFF. CDR3 DNA: TGTGCCAGCAGCCACGTTGGCCGGAGTCAGGATGAGCAGTTCTTC.

The chain has TRBV7-9 and TRBJ2-5, with D possibly TRBD2 on 6 matching bases. This CDR3 has 14 amino acids. V was cut by 10 bases and J by 3 bases, with 18 bases left in between. Germline CDR1 is SEHNR and CDR2 is FQNEAQ (reference sequence). CDR3 nucleotides: TGTGCCACCTCCGCCGGACTAAAAAAAGAGACCCAGTACTTC. This encodes CATSAGLKKETQYF.

This chain uses TRBV5-8 with TRBJ2-7, with D possibly being TRBD1 or TRBD2 (6 bases each). Germline V CDR1 and CDR2: SGHTS, YDEGEE. The CDR3 runs 17 residues. The germline V and J ends were trimmed by 1 base and 2 bases, with 19 bases remaining between them. The CDR3 loop reads CASSLRDSSDSPYEQYF. Written as DNA, the CDR3 is TGTGCCAGCAGCTTGCGGGACTCTTCGGACAGTCCCTACGAGCAGTACTTC.

CDR3 protein: CASSSSVSAGRGYTF. CDR3 nucleotide sequence: TGTGCCAGCAGCTCGTCCGTGTCAGCGGGCCGTGGCTACACCTTC. This chain uses TRBV7-2 with TRBJ1-2; D is ambiguous. This CDR3 has 15 amino acids. CDR1 and CDR2 from the germline V gene are SGHTA and FQGNSA. The V end was cut by 4 bases, the J end by 7 bases, with 19 bases between. Together with reference TRBV7-2 and TRBJ1-2, the CDR3 gives the full variable domain: GAGVSQSPSNKVTEKGKDVELRCDPISGHTALYWYRQSLGQGLEFLIYFQGNSAPDKSGLPSDRFSAERTGGSVSTLTIQRTQQEDSAVYLCASSSSVSAGRGYTFGSGTRLTVV.

This clone was seen once. This chain joins TRBV19 and TRBJ1-3; D unclear. The CDR3 is made up of 15 amino acids. V lost 1 base, J lost 0 bases, and 7 bases lay in between. Germline CDR1 is LNHDA and CDR2 is SQIVND (reference sequence). Here the CDR3 DNA reads TGTGCCAGTAGTATAGCGGTTGCCTCTGGAAACACCATATATTTT. Translation gives CASSIAVASGNTIYF.

J is TRBJ2-7 and V is TRBV7-8; 7 bases are shared with TRBD1. Germline values: CDR1 SGHVS, CDR2 FQNEAQ. The CDR3 spans 13 residues. With V trimmed by 5 bases and J by 3 bases, 4 bases remained unmatched. CDR3 nucleotide sequence: TGTGCCAGCAGCCCCGGGACAGTCTACGAGCAGTACTTC. This codes for CASSPGTVYEQYF. The entire variable domain, with the rest obtained from reference TRBV7-8 and TRBJ2-7, is as follows: GAGVSQSPRYKVAKRGQDVALRCDPISGHVSLFWYQQALGQGPEFLTYFQNEAQLDKSGLPSDRFFAERPEGSVSTLKIQRTQQEDSAVYLCASSPGTVYEQYFGPGTRLTVT.

The chain joins TRBV6-5 to TRBJ2-7, with D perhaps TRBD1 or TRBD2 (7 bases each). V lost 8 bases and J 6 bases, leaving 17 bases between the germline ends. Germline values: CDR1 MNHEY, CDR2 SVGAGI. The CDR3 runs 13 residues. Here the CDR3 reads CASSAGTETEQYF. The CDR3 nucleotides are TGTGCCAGCTCAGCGGGGACAGAGACCGAGCAGTACTTC.

This chain connects TRBV13 to TRBJ1-1; 7 nucleotides match TRBD1. The germline gives CDR1 PRHDT, CDR2 FYEKMQ (reference sequence). CDR3 length: 13 amino acids. The J segment lost 4 bases and the V segment lost 8 bases, leaving 7 bases of the junction unmatched. Here the CDR3 reads CASGGHRGTEAFF. The CDR3 nucleotides are TGTGCCAGCGGGGGGCACAGGGGCACTGAAGCTTTCTTT.

V is TRBV7-6 and J is TRBJ2-7, with D perhaps TRBD2 (6 bases). CDR1 and CDR2 from the germline V gene are SGHVS and FNYEAQ. The CDR3 loop spans 15 amino acids. The ends were cut back, 1 base at V and 2 bases at J, with 12 bases in the middle. CDR3 loop: CASSLEAGPTYEQYF. The CDR3 DNA follows: TGTGCCAGCAGCTTAGAGGCGGGGCCTACCTACGAGCAGTACTTC.

This clone appeared a single time. This chain uses TRBV4-3 with TRBJ2-7, with D possibly matching TRBD1 (5 bases). The CDR3 loop spans 15 amino acids. The germline gives CDR1 LGHNA, CDR2 YSLEER. V shed 1 base and J shed 2 bases, with 12 bases lying between them. The CDR3 nucleotides read TGCGCCAGCAGCCAAGTGGCAGGGCCACCCTACGAGCAGTACTTC. Translation gives CASSQVAGPPYEQYF.

The rearrangement links TRBV7-3 to TRBJ2-1, with D perhaps matching TRBD1 (8 bases). The V gene's germline CDR1 is SGHTA and CDR2 FQGTGA. V was trimmed by 3 bases and J by 6 bases, leaving 21 bases between them. This CDR3 is 17 amino acids long. The CDR3 nucleotides are TGTGCCAGCAGCTTTACAGGGGGGGGATTTTCGGGCAATGAGCAGTTCTTC. This encodes CASSFTGGGFSGNEQFF.

In this sample, this clone turned up once. This chain links TRBV7-6 with TRBJ2-6, with unresolved D. The V end was cut by 2 bases, the J end by 0 bases, with 8 bases between. This CDR3 spans 16 amino acids. Per the germline V gene, CDR1 is SGHVS and CDR2 is FNYEAQ. In DNA form, the CDR3 reads TGTGCCAGCAGCTTACGAACGAGCTCTGGGGCCAACGTCCTGACTTTC. Amino acids: CASSLRTSSGANVLTF.

The chain carries TRBV7-3 and TRBJ1-2; 9 nucleotides align to TRBD1. The length of the CDR3 is 14 residues. Germline V gene lookup returns CDR1 SGHTA and CDR2 FQGTGA. J gave up 7 bases and V 5 bases, and 8 bases lay outside the gene matches. CDR3 DNA sequence: TGTGCCAGCAGCGAAACAGGGGGCGACGGTGGCTACACCTTC. This translates into CASSETGGDGGYTF.

This clone is a singleton in its sample. The CDR3 DNA follows: TGTGCTGCTAACAGGGCAGACAATCAGCCCCAGCATTTT. Amino acids: CAANRADNQPQHF. The chain uses TRBV7-7 and TRBJ1-5; a weak D match, TRBD1 (6 bases). Germline assignment: CDR1 SSHAT and CDR2 FNYEAQ (reference sequence). The CDR3 has 13 residues.

The V and J genes are TRBV19 and TRBJ1-2; TRBD1 matches 7 bases. V gave up 9 bases and J gave up 8 bases; unmatched junction bases: 12. CDR1 is LNHDA, CDR2 SQIVND, per germline (reference sequence). The CDR3 contains 13 residues. The CDR3 region has the DNA TGTGCCAGCCAAATAGACAGGGCCGGAGGCTACACCTTC. Protein sequence: CASQIDRAGGYTF. The whole variable domain, filled in from reference TRBV19 and TRBJ1-2, reads DGGITQSPKYLFRKEGQNVTLSCEQNLNHDAMYWYRQDPGQGLRLIYYSQIVNDFQKGDIAEGYSVSREKKESFPLTVTSAQKNPTAFYLCASQIDRAGGYTFGSGTRLTVV.

The chain has TRBV5-1 and TRBJ1-1, with D perhaps TRBD1 (5 bases). Trimming shortened V by 4 bases and J by 2 bases, and 12 bases separated the two germline ends. The CDR3 is 14 amino acids. CDR1 is SGHRS, CDR2 YFSETQ, per germline. The CDR3 nucleotides read TGCGCCAGCAGCCCAAGCAGGGATAACACTGAAGCTTTCTTT. Translation gives CASSPSRDNTEAFF. The entire variable domain, with the rest obtained from reference TRBV5-1 and TRBJ1-1, is as follows: KAGVTQTPRYLIKTRGQQVTLSCSPISGHRSVSWYQQTPGQGLQFLFEYFSETQRNKGNFPGRFSGRQFSNSRSEMNVSTLELGDSALYLCASSPSRDNTEAFFGQGTRLTVV.